This entry lists 24 T cell receptor beta chains sequenced from one sample in a study of blood T cell repertoires in COVID-19. Clones were sequenced by immunoSEQ multiplex PCR, and TCRdb holds only the in-frame ones, with some missing. This table has roughly 140,000 clones, around 83% appearing once. The sequenced material came from peripheral blood. Receptors originate from a woman aged 45-65 years in a cohort sampled during active or convalescent COVID-19.

This clone turned up a few times. The chain has TRBV5-8 and TRBJ2-1; 9 nucleotides agree with TRBD1. V was pared by 0 bases and J by 6 bases, with 7 bases of the junction left unmatched. Germline values: CDR1 SGHTS, CDR2 YDEGEE. The CDR3 has 16 residues. DNA of the CDR3: TGTGCCAGCAGCTTGGGGAGGGACAGGGTAGTCAATGAGCAGTTCTTC. Translating it yields CASSLGRDRVVNEQFF. Full variable domain (remainder filled in from reference TRBV5-8 and TRBJ2-1): EAGVTQSPTHLIKTRGQQATLRCSPISGHTSVYWYQQALGLGLQFLLWYDEGEERNRGNFPPRFSGRQFPNYSSELNVNALELEDSALYLCASSLGRDRVVNEQFFGPGTRLTVL.

J is TRBJ1-1 and V is TRBV6-5; 9 nucleotides line up with TRBD1. The CDR3 runs 13 residues. The V and J ends lost 7 bases and 11 bases, in that order; junction bases with no gene match: 11. Germline V gene data show CDR1 as MNHEY and CDR2 as SVGAGI. The CDR3 DNA follows: TGTGCCAGCAATACAGGGGGCTTGAGTTCGGCTTTCTTT. Encoded protein: CASNTGGLSSAFF.

The gene calls are TRBV10-3 and TRBJ2-1; 7 nucleotides match TRBD1. V lost 4 bases, J lost 9 bases, and 9 bases stayed unmatched. This CDR3 contains 14 residues. Germline V CDR1 and CDR2: ENHRY, SYGVKD. CDR3 in DNA: TGTGCCATCAGTGCGGTTGAGGGGGCTGGTGAGCAGTTCTTC. Its translation is CAISAVEGAGEQFF.

CDR3 DNA sequence: TGTGCCAGCAGTCTTAGACAGAACATGAACACTGAAGCTTTCTTT. This gives the protein CASSLRQNMNTEAFF. V and J are TRBV6-2 or TRBV6-3 and TRBJ1-1; maybe TRBD1 (5 bases). Per the germline V gene, CDR1 is MNHEY and CDR2 is SVGEGT. V lost 5 bases and J 0 bases, leaving 13 bases between the germline ends. The CDR3 length is 15 residues.

The V call is TRBV7-2, the J call TRBJ2-3, with 12 bases that match TRBD2. This CDR3 has 19 residues. CDR1 is SGHTA, CDR2 FQGNSA, per germline. Trimming cost V 1 base and J 2 bases; bases outside gene matches: 10. CDR3 coding DNA: TGTGCCAGCAGCTTAGGCCCTCTAGCGGGGGGGCCTAACACAGATACGCAGTATTTT. Its translation: CASSLGPLAGGPNTDTQYF.

The rearrangement joins TRBV9 to TRBJ2-7, with TRBD1 matching over 7 bases. This CDR3 spans 13 amino acids. V dropped 3 bases and J dropped 6; count of bases not matched to a gene: 6. Germline CDR1 and CDR2: SGDLS and YYNGEE. The CDR3 nucleotides read TGTGCCAGCAGCGATATTACAGGGGTCGAGCAGTACTTC. Translation gives CASSDITGVEQYF.

This rearrangement joins TRBV30 to TRBJ1-6; TRBD1 matches at 7 bases. CDR3 length equals 13 residues. Trimming took 1 base from V and 6 from J; bases not matched to a gene: 0. The V gene's germline CDR1 is GTSNPN and CDR2 SVGIG (reference sequence). CDR3 sequence (DNA): TGTGCCTGGAGTGGACAGGGTAATTCACCCCTCCACTTT. As protein: CAWSGQGNSPLHF.

This clone was detected once. The gene calls are TRBV7-9 and TRBJ2-7; D is possibly TRBD1 (5 bases). V was shortened by 6 bases and J by 2 bases, with 8 bases between the two germline ends. The CDR3 has 12 residues. The germline V gene encodes CDR1 SEHNR and CDR2 FQNEAQ (reference sequence). Here the CDR3 DNA reads TGTGCCAGCAGTGACAGTGCCTACGAGCAGTACTTC. It codes for CASSDSAYEQYF.

The chain carries TRBV7-9 and TRBJ1-2, with TRBD1 as a possible D gene (5 bases). The V end lost 4 bases, the J end lost 4 bases, and 19 bases lay between the germline ends. The CDR3 totals 16 residues. CDR1 SEHNR and CDR2 FQNEAQ come from the germline V gene (reference sequence). The CDR3 DNA reads TGTGCCAGCAGCTCGGGGCCGGGGGAGGCTGGCTATGGCTACACCTTC. This codes for CASSSGPGEAGYGYTF. Together with reference TRBV7-9 and TRBJ1-2, the CDR3 gives the full variable domain: DTGVSQNPRHKITKRGQNVTFRCDPISEHNRLYWYRQTLGQGPEFLTYFQNEAQLEKSRLLSDRFSAERPKGSFSTLEIQRTEQGDSAMYLCASSSGPGEAGYGYTFGSGTRLTVV.

This clone is a singleton in its sample. The chain links TRBV27 to TRBJ2-7, with 10 bases aligning to TRBD1. The V and J ends lost 4 bases and 7 bases, in that order; junction bases with no gene match: 7. Germline CDR1 is MNHEY and CDR2 is SMNVEV (reference sequence). The CDR3 has 14 amino acids. DNA for the CDR3: TGTGCCAGCAGTTATGGGACAGGGGATCGGGAGCAGTACTTC. It specifies CASSYGTGDREQYF.

The chain recombines TRBV18 with TRBJ2-1, with D possibly matching TRBD1 (6 bases). The germline V and J ends were trimmed by 3 bases and 3 bases, with 18 bases remaining between them. The CDR3 is 17 amino acids. Germline CDR1 is KGHSH and CDR2 is LQKENI. CDR3: CASSPDSLTPIYNEQFF. The CDR3 region has the DNA TGTGCCAGCTCACCGGACAGCCTGACCCCCATCTACAATGAGCAGTTCTTC.

This clone was recorded only once. Other DNA sequences in the sample encode the same CDR3. The chain couples TRBV15 to TRBJ2-5, with D hard to call. The CDR3 runs 12 residues. The germline gives CDR1 LNHNV, CDR2 YYDKDF (reference sequence). Trimming pared 0 bases from V and 5 bases from J, leaving 4 bases between. The CDR3 coding sequence is TGTGCCACCAGCAGAGACAGGGAGACCCAGTACTTC. This encodes CATSRDRETQYF.

Worth noting for this clone: The identical CDR3 is also encoded by other nucleotide sequences in the sample. The chain joins TRBV7-3 to TRBJ1-1, with 10 bases matching TRBD1. The CDR3 runs 16 residues. Looked up from germline, CDR1 is SGHTA and CDR2 is FQGTGA. J was trimmed by 8 bases and V by 2 bases; bases with no gene match: 11. The CDR3 sequence is CASSLEPGQGSTEAFF. CDR3 nucleotides: TGTGCCAGCAGCTTAGAGCCGGGACAGGGGTCTACCGAAGCTTTCTTT.

V is TRBV4-1 and J is TRBJ1-1; 8 bases are shared with TRBD1. Germline V gene lookup returns CDR1 MGHRA and CDR2 YSYEKL. The CDR3 sequence is 18 residues long. Trimming at V came to 3 bases and at J to 1 base, leaving 13 bases not matched to a gene. CDR3 protein: CASSHPTVRGLGNTEAFF. The CDR3 bases are TGCGCCAGCAGCCACCCCACGGTCAGGGGGCTCGGGAACACTGAAGCTTTCTTT.

The rearrangement links TRBV30 to TRBJ1-1; weak D call: TRBD1 (6 bases). Trimming took off 4 bases at V and 1 base at J, with 16 bases between the two ends. CDR3 length: 15 residues. CDR1 GTSNPN and CDR2 SVGIG come from the germline V gene (reference sequence). The CDR3 is CAWTHYREGNTEAFF. The CDR3 bases are TGTGCCTGGACTCACTACAGGGAAGGGAACACTGAAGCTTTCTTT.

This chain links TRBV11-2 with TRBJ1-1; D might be TRBD1 (5 bases). The V and J ends lost 9 bases and 1 base respectively, with 9 bases between them. From germline, CDR1 is SGHAT and CDR2 FQNNGV. The CDR3 length is 12 residues. CDR3 sequence (DNA): TGTGCCAGTGGACACGAGAACACTGAAGCTTTCTTT. As protein: CASGHENTEAFF.

The chain combines TRBV4-1 with TRBJ2-1; 7 bases are shared with TRBD2. The CDR3 loop spans 14 amino acids. Trimming at V came to 4 bases and at J to 5 bases, leaving 5 bases not matched to a gene. Germline V gene sequence: CDR1 MGHRA, CDR2 YSYEKL. CDR3 in DNA: TGCGCCAGCAGCCGCGGGGGAGGAGACAATGAGCAGTTCTTC. It translates to CASSRGGGDNEQFF.

The chain uses TRBV7-6 and TRBJ2-1; no firm D call. Per germline, CDR1 SGHVS and CDR2 FNYEAQ. V lost 5 bases to trimming and J lost 5 bases, with 16 bases between them. The length of the CDR3 is 15 residues. The CDR3 protein is CASSPTSGHNNEQFF. For the CDR3, the DNA is TGTGCCAGCAGCCCCACGTCTGGGCACAACAATGAGCAGTTCTTC.

The V gene is TRBV5-1, the J gene TRBJ2-3; maybe TRBD2 (6 bases). Germline V lookup: CDR1 SGHRS, CDR2 YFSETQ. The CDR3 runs 17 residues. V was shortened by 4 bases and J by 1 base, with 19 bases between the two germline ends. CDR3: CASSRPGGGTRTDTQYF. For the CDR3, the DNA is TGCGCCAGCAGCCGCCCCGGTGGGGGGACGCGCACAGATACGCAGTATTTT.

The chain combines TRBV11-3 with TRBJ2-7, with D possibly matching TRBD1 (5 bases). This CDR3 has 13 residues. Trimming stripped 3 bases from V and 3 bases from J, with 9 bases between. Germline V gives CDR1 SGHNT, CDR2 YENEEA. CDR3 bases: TGTGCCAGCAGCTTGAATCAGGGCTACGAGCAGTACTTC. Its protein is CASSLNQGYEQYF.

The rearrangement uses TRBV2 and TRBJ2-1; 12 nucleotides match TRBD2. The CDR3 has 18 residues. Germline trimming cut 4 bases from V and 0 bases from J; bases unmatched to any gene: 7. The V gene's germline CDR1 is SNHLY and CDR2 FYNNEI. In DNA form, the CDR3 reads TGTGCCAGCAGTGGATCTAGCGGGGGGGCCAGCTCCTACAATGAGCAGTTCTTC. It is translated as CASSGSSGGASSYNEQFF. Together with reference TRBV2 and TRBJ2-1, the CDR3 gives the full variable domain: EPEVTQTPSHQVTQMGQEVILRCVPISNHLYFYWYRQILGQKVEFLVSFYNNEISEKSEIFDDQFSVERPDGSNFTLKIRSTKLEDSAMYFCASSGSSGGASSYNEQFFGPGTRLTVL.

The rearrangement links TRBV5-1 to TRBJ2-5, with D maybe TRBD2 (5 bases). Germline V lookup: CDR1 SGHRS, CDR2 YFSETQ. Trimming took 4 bases from V and 5 from J, leaving 18 bases between them. CDR3 length: 15 residues. CDR3 region: CASSRGYDALETQYF. The CDR3 DNA follows: TGCGCCAGCAGCCGAGGGTACGACGCTTTGGAGACCCAGTACTTC.

The V and J genes are TRBV23-1 and TRBJ2-1; possibly TRBD1 for D (6 bases). TRBV23-1 is designated an ORF whose function remains uncertain. The CDR3 contains 20 residues. Trimming left V 0 bases short and J 7 bases short, with 28 bases between. CDR3 protein: CASSQSARTEIQIKSNEQFF. CDR3 nucleotides: TGCGCCAGCAGTCAATCGGCCCGGACAGAGATACAAATCAAATCAAATGAGCAGTTCTTC.

The genes are TRBV7-6 and TRBJ1-3; D gene unclear. Germline assignment: CDR1 SGHVS and CDR2 FNYEAQ. The CDR3 has 16 amino acids. The germline V and J ends were trimmed by 1 base and 0 bases, with 10 bases remaining between them. CDR3 sequence: CASSLVGRDSGNTIYF. Written as DNA, the CDR3 is TGTGCCAGCAGCTTAGTCGGCCGGGACTCTGGAAACACCATATATTTT.